There are many counts of the clone carrying this TCR beta chain. Its antigen is still unknown. This entry comes from a study of post-analysis software for immune sequencing data. Carried by the TCR beta cDNA libraries were unique molecular identifiers. The source material, roughly 0.9 to 10 million T cells, gave rise to about 490,000 cDNA molecules. TCRdb reprocessed the PCR reads via MiXCR and lists one record per CDR3 protein. Among hundreds of thousands of distinct CDR3 sequences listed, less than 35% were seen once. V lost 5 bases and J 14 bases, leaving 22 bases between the germline ends. Germline V gives CDR1 SGHVS, CDR2 FNYEAQ. The CDR3 totals 14 residues. Points from the study as a whole: There were a handful of TRBV segments more frequent in patients than controls, and TRBV5-6, TRBV5-1 and TRBV20-1 were among them.

What was sequenced was blood. The clonotype originates from a girl between 10 and 17 years old with multiple sclerosis. This sequence joins TRBV7-6 and TRBJ2-4; D could derive from TRBD1 or TRBD2 (6 bases each). The CDR3 coding sequence is TGTGCCAGCAGCCCTGTTCCGGGGGCCCGTTGGGAGTACTTC. It codes for CASSPVPGARWEYF.